The 15 T cell receptor beta chains listed next were all sequenced from one sample in a study of HIV-infected children after antiretroviral therapy interruption. A 3' RACE protocol on RNA, with unique molecular identifiers, produced the TCR library. TCRdb reprocessed the 3' RACE reads via MiXCR and lists one record per CDR3 protein. This table has about 83,000 distinct CDR3 sequences, roughly 6.4% appearing once. Treatment of the sample: PENTA 11 planned treatment interruption arm or continuous ART arm. Sequences were derived from CD45RA+ CD4+ T cells from PBMCs, pooled from several time points, sampled from a donor given antiretroviral therapy, either interrupted or continuous. Subset: naive CD4+ CD45RA+ CD45RO- T cells. These receptors were taken from a pool of human donors with HIV.

In its sample, this clonotype was seen many times. V and J are TRBV28 and TRBJ1-2; weak D call: TRBD1 (5 bases). The CDR3 has 14 residues. From germline, CDR1 is MDHEN and CDR2 SYDVKM. The V and J ends lost 3 bases and 10 bases respectively, with 18 bases between them. CDR3 coding DNA: TGTGCCAGCAGTTTTGCGGGGGGTCGGGTTGTCTACACCTTC. Amino acid sequence: CASSFAGGRVVYTF.

This clonotype was detected ten times or more. The J gene is TRBJ1-5, the V gene TRBV6-5; 9 nucleotides align to TRBD1. Germline CDR1 reads MNHEY; CDR2 reads SVGAGI. The CDR3 covers 13 residues. Losses at the gene ends were 6 bases for V and 7 bases for J; bases not matched to a gene: 4. CDR3 sequence (DNA): TGTGCCAGCAGCTGGGACAGGGCACAGCCCCAGCATTTT. This encodes CASSWDRAQPQHF.

This clonotype was counted only a few times. The chain uses TRBV25-1 and TRBJ2-4; D not certain. Germline CDR1 is MGHDK and CDR2 is SYGVNS. Between the trimmed V and J ends, which lost 6 bases and 0 bases, there was a span of 15 bases. The CDR3 contains 16 residues. CDR3: CASRNPFDGAKNIQYF. The CDR3 DNA reads as TGTGCCAGCAGGAATCCATTCGACGGAGCCAAAAACATTCAGTACTTC.

This clonotype was seen at least ten times. The chain employs TRBV6-6 and TRBJ2-5; weak D call: TRBD2 (5 bases). The CDR3 length is 14 residues. Germline V gene sequence: CDR1 MNHNY, CDR2 SVGAGI (reference sequence). The ends were cut back, 2 bases at V and 2 bases at J, with 9 bases in the middle. The CDR3: CASSYKREQETQYF. The CDR3, as DNA: TGTGCCAGCAGTTACAAGAGGGAGCAAGAGACCCAGTACTTC.

The table lists this clonotype with many counts. The chain recombines TRBV27 with TRBJ2-6; D unresolved. The V gene's germline CDR1 is MNHEY and CDR2 SMNVEV (reference sequence). The ends were cut back, 3 bases at V and 3 bases at J, with 21 bases in the middle. The CDR3 runs to 19 residues. This CDR3 is CASSFRSGPLSVGANVLTF. CDR3 sequence (DNA): TGTGCCAGCAGTTTCCGGTCGGGCCCTCTCTCGGTTGGGGCCAACGTCCTGACTTTC. Using reference TRBV27 and TRBJ2-6 for the parts outside the CDR3, the full variable domain is EAQVTQNPRYLITVTGKKLTVTCSQNMNHEYMSWYRQDPGLGLRQIYYSMNVEVTDKGDVPEGYKVSRKEKRNFPLILESPSPNQTSLYFCASSFRSGPLSVGANVLTFGAGSRLTVL.

This clonotype was counted ten times or more. The chain recombines TRBV7-3 with TRBJ2-5; D perhaps matches TRBD2 (6 bases). The V gene lost 2 bases and the J gene lost 2 bases, with 12 bases spanning the gap. Germline CDR1 SGHTA, CDR2 FQGTGA. The CDR3 totals 15 residues. The CDR3 here is CASSLGGAFQETQYF. The CDR3 nucleotides are TGTGCCAGCAGCTTAGGAGGGGCTTTTCAAGAGACCCAGTACTTC.

This clonotype was seen repeatedly, ten times or more. J is TRBJ2-3 and V is TRBV7-2; D is possibly TRBD1 or TRBD2 (5 bases each). V lost 3 bases to trimming and J lost 5 bases, with 9 bases between them. CDR1 is SGHTA and CDR2 is FQGNSA in the germline V gene. The CDR3 is 13 amino acids. The CDR3 sequence: CASSFGTEDTQYF. The CDR3 DNA reads TGTGCCAGCAGCTTTGGGACCGAAGATACGCAGTATTTT.

This clonotype was detected many times. The chain employs TRBV7-9 and TRBJ2-1; D gene uncertain. The CDR3 runs 16 residues. The germline gives CDR1 SEHNR, CDR2 FQNEAQ (reference sequence). The germline V and J ends were trimmed by 6 bases and 2 bases, with 17 bases remaining between them. The CDR3 nucleotides read TGTGCCAGCAGACCTTGGGTACTCACCCCCTACAATGAGCAGTTCTTC. It encodes CASRPWVLTPYNEQFF.

This clonotype has a handful of counts. CDR3 region: CASSRAQETQYF. CDR3 DNA: TGTGCCAGTTCTAGGGCCCAAGAGACCCAGTACTTC. V usage is TRBV12-3 or TRBV12-4 and J usage is TRBJ2-5; D ambiguous. The CDR3 spans 12 residues. Trimming stripped 9 bases from V and 1 base from J, with 9 bases between.

There are many counts of this clonotype. The rearrangement links TRBV6-5 to TRBJ2-1, with 9 positions matching TRBD1. Germline assignment: CDR1 MNHEY and CDR2 SVGAGI. This CDR3 spans 15 amino acids. The V segment lost 5 bases and the J segment 4 bases; nucleotides outside the gene matches: 6. The CDR3 DNA sequence: TGTGCCAGCAGTCCCGAGGGACAGGGTTACAATGAGCAGTTCTTC. It specifies CASSPEGQGYNEQFF.

This clonotype was seen many times. The chain joins TRBV2 to TRBJ2-2; D is undetermined. This CDR3 spans 13 amino acids. Trimming shortened V by 7 bases and J by 7 bases, and 13 bases separated the two germline ends. CDR1 is SNHLY, CDR2 FYNNEI, per germline. The DNA of the CDR3 is TGTGCCAGCACCTTTACTGTGGGCGGGGAGCTGTTTTTT. This gives the protein CASTFTVGGELFF.

This clonotype was counted ten times or more. The rearrangement links TRBV20-1 to TRBJ2-3, with 7 bases fitting TRBD2. Germline CDR1 reads DFQATT; CDR2 reads SNEGSKA (reference sequence). The ends lost 3 bases at V and 0 bases at J; junction bases unmatched: 6. The CDR3 is 15 residues long. CDR3 sequence: CSASLREDSTDTQYF. In DNA form, the CDR3 reads TGCAGTGCTAGTTTACGGGAGGATAGCACAGATACGCAGTATTTT.

There are many counts of this clonotype. V and J are TRBV18 and TRBJ1-5; D is uncertain. The CDR3 has 15 residues. Per the germline V gene, CDR1 is KGHSH and CDR2 is LQKENI. V lost 2 bases to trimming and J lost 4 bases, with 12 bases between them. The CDR3 DNA follows: TGTGCCAGCTCACCAAGTCTAGACGTTAATCAGCCCCAGCATTTT. Residues: CASSPSLDVNQPQHF.

This clonotype showed up just a few times. J is TRBJ2-5 and V is TRBV11-2, with 9 bases identical to TRBD1. The CDR3 covers 18 residues. Germline CDR1 reads SGHAT; CDR2 reads FQNNGV. After removal of 2 bases from V and 2 bases from J, the junction contained 12 bases not matched to a gene. CDR3 protein: CASSLLVGGQGFQETQYF. The CDR3 nucleotides read TGTGCCAGCAGCTTATTGGTGGGGGGACAGGGATTTCAAGAGACCCAGTACTTC.

This clonotype came up many times. The V call is TRBV12-3 or TRBV12-4, the J call TRBJ1-2; D is perhaps TRBD1 (6 bases). The CDR3 has 13 residues. V shed 5 bases and J shed 8 bases, with 15 bases lying between them. The CDR3 nucleotides are TGTGCCAGCAGTCCAAGGGGGGGCTGGGGCTACACCTTC. Encoded protein: CASSPRGGWGYTF.